This TCR beta chain was captured by sequencing in a study of CD8 T cells in ankylosing spondylitis. With 1 base removed from V and 4 bases from J, the gap between germline ends came to 1 base. Germline V lookup: CDR1 SNHLY, CDR2 FYNNEI. The CDR3 has 11 residues. Broader study findings: Disease-associated clones were reportedly significantly overrepresented in matched ankylosing spondylitis synovial fluid.

This clonotype was picked up many times. Its target is not known. TCRdb redid the calling of the 5' RACE reads with MiXCR, one entry per CDR3 protein. Among some 350,000 distinct CDR3 sequences, roughly 14% were seen once, and the ten largest hold 1.1%. The rearrangement uses TRBV2 and TRBJ1-1; D is undetermined. Input material: blood, either unsorted or a sorted T cell fraction (not recorded which). The receptor was isolated from a male donor with ankylosing spondylitis or in good health (not recorded which). The CDR3 DNA sequence: TGTGCCAGCAGTGAAGTCACTGAAGCTTTCTTT. Translated: CASSEVTEAFF.